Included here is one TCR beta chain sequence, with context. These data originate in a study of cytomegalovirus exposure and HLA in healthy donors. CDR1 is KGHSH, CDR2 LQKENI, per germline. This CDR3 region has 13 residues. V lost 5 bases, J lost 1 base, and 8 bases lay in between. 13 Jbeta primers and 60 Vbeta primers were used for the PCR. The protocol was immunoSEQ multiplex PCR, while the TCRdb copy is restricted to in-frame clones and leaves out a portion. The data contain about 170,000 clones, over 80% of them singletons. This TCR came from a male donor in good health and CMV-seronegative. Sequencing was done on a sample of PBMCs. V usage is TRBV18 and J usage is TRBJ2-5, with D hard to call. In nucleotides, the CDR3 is TGTGCCAGCTCAGGCGGCGGCCAAGAGACCCAGTACTTC. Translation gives CASSGGGQETQYF.